A selection of T cell receptor beta chains follows, all from one sample in a study of T cells after somatic rescue of genetic block. Assay: immunoSEQ multiplex PCR; the TCRdb copy retains only in-frame clones and omits some. The table has thousands of clones, 80% to 85% seen once. Sample: peripheral blood mononuclear cells (PBMCs). These receptors originate from a boy aged 5-17 years. Both conserved end residues are part of each CDR3. The order of the fields is V gene, clone size, J gene, D gene, CDR3 length, CDR3 protein, CDR3 DNA. D genes are given only for firm matches. Clone size is not always given. Where it is, it says once, few, many or a class for expanded clones.

TRBV4-2	-	TRBJ1-5	-	15	CASSQGDSSNQPQHF	TGTGCCAGCAGCCAAGGGGACTCTAGCAATCAGCCCCAGCATTTT
TRBV13	-	TRBJ1-2	-	16	CASSNRDTEFLYGYTF	TGTGCCAGCAGCAACCGGGACACAGAATTTCTCTATGGCTACACCTTC
TRBV7-3	-	TRBJ2-7	TRBD1	14	CASSTGTGGDEQYF	TGTGCCAGCAGTACCGGGACAGGGGGCGACGAGCAGTACTTC
TRBV5-6	few	TRBJ1-1	TRBD1	14	CASSPGTGVIGAFF	TGTGCCAGCAGCCCTGGGACAGGGGTAATTGGGGCTTTCTTT
TRBV15	-	TRBJ1-3	-	13	CATSRDRGNTIYF	TGTGCCACCAGCAGAGATCGGGGAAACACCATATATTTT
TRBV28	-	TRBJ1-4	-	10	CASAGRGLFF	TGTGCCAGCGCGGGCCGAGGACTGTTTTTT
TRBV9	-	TRBJ2-1	-	14	CASSPRAQGAEQFF	TGTGCCAGCAGCCCCAGAGCACAGGGAGCCGAGCAGTTCTTC
TRBV6-6	-	TRBJ1-1	-	14	CASSKEPGNTEAFF	TGTGCCAGCAGTAAAGAACCGGGGAACACTGAAGCTTTCTTT
TRBV5-1	-	TRBJ1-2	TRBD1	14	CASSGGTGEYGYTF	TGCGCCAGCAGTGGGGGGACAGGGGAATATGGCTACACCTTC
TRBV15	once	TRBJ1-1	-	14	CATSFKGGKTEAFF	TGTGCCACCAGCTTCAAAGGGGGGAAGACTGAAGCTTTCTTT
TRBV19	-	TRBJ1-2	-	12	CAGGGHSYGYTF	TGTGCCGGAGGGGGACATTCCTATGGCTACACCTTC
TRBV7-2	-	TRBJ1-2	-	14	CASSQDDRNYGYTF	TGTGCCAGCAGCCAAGATGACAGGAACTATGGCTACACCTTC
TRBV4-1	-	TRBJ2-4	-	16	CASSQVSGLAKNIQYF	TGCGCCAGCAGCCAAGTAAGCGGTCTAGCCAAAAACATTCAGTACTTC
TRBV29-1	-	TRBJ1-1	-	15	CSVERHLLRDTEAFF	TGCAGCGTTGAAAGGCACCTTCTTCGGGACACTGAAGCTTTCTTT
TRBV4-2	-	TRBJ1-3	-	16	CASSQEGHSPGNTIYF	TGTGCCAGCAGCCAAGAGGGACACAGCCCTGGAAACACCATATATTTT
TRBV4-3	-	TRBJ2-5	-	15	CASSQDRWLSETQYF	TGCGCCAGCAGCCAAGATCGGTGGCTAAGCGAGACCCAGTACTTC
TRBV4-2	-	TRBJ2-3	-	11	CASSQTDTQYF	TGTGCCAGCAGCCAGACAGATACGCAGTATTTT
TRBV5-6	-	TRBJ1-2	-	13	CASSDSGDPGYTF	TGTGCCAGCAGCGATAGCGGAGATCCGGGCTACACCTTC
TRBV11-2	-	TRBJ2-2	-	14	CASSPRTGTGELFF	TGTGCCAGCAGCCCCAGGACGGGCACCGGGGAGCTGTTTTTT
TRBV5-8	-	TRBJ2-3	-	15	CASSLGSISTDTQYF	TGTGCCAGCAGCTTGGGCAGTATAAGCACAGATACGCAGTATTTT
TRBV29-1	-	TRBJ1-1	-	10	CSVVQPEAFF	TGCAGCGTTGTACAGCCCGAAGCTTTCTTT
TRBV6-1	-	TRBJ1-1	-	13	CASSPWETTEAFF	TGTGCCAGCAGTCCCTGGGAAACCACTGAAGCTTTCTTT
TRBV11-2	-	TRBJ1-4	TRBD1	14	CASRRRDRNEKLFF	TGTGCCAGCAGACGACGGGACAGGAATGAAAAACTGTTTTTT
TRBV27	-	TRBJ2-6	TRBD2	17	CASSPGRGAAGANVLTF	TGTGCCAGCAGTCCAGGGAGGGGCGCGGCCGGGGCCAACGTCCTGACTTTC
TRBV7-8	medium-sized	TRBJ2-1	-	12	CASISVYNEQFF	TGTGCCAGCATCTCAGTCTACAATGAGCAGTTCTTC
TRBV2	-	TRBJ2-2	TRBD2	19	CASSEPGLAGAPNTGELFF	TGTGCCAGCAGTGAACCCGGACTAGCCGGTGCCCCTAACACCGGGGAGCTGTTTTTT
TRBV7-2	once	TRBJ1-1	-	13	CASSHPMNTEAFF	TGTGCCAGCAGCCATCCGATGAACACTGAAGCTTTCTTT
TRBV14	once	TRBJ1-2	-	16	CASSQDRVPWDYGYTF	TGTGCCAGCAGCCAAGATCGGGTCCCATGGGACTATGGCTACACCTTC
TRBV11-2	-	TRBJ1-6	-	15	CASSPGGGIGSPLHF	TGTGCCAGCAGCCCAGGCGGGGGAATAGGATCACCCCTCCACTTT
TRBV2	-	TRBJ1-6	-	17	CASAQTRGYPTNSPLHF	TGTGCCAGCGCACAAACTCGGGGGTACCCTACTAATTCACCCCTCCACTTT
TRBV6-5	-	TRBJ2-7	-	16	CASSYGSGGLAYEQYF	TGTGCCAGCAGTTACGGGAGTGGGGGGCTCGCCTACGAGCAGTACTTC
TRBV10-3	-	TRBJ2-5	-	16	CAISKQGNPLQETQYF	TGTGCCATCAGTAAACAGGGCAACCCCCTACAAGAGACCCAGTACTTC
TRBV18	once	TRBJ2-7	-	15	CASSPLDTAAYEQYF	TGTGCCAGCTCACCGCTGGACACCGCGGCCTACGAGCAGTACTTC
TRBV28	-	TRBJ1-1	TRBD1	14	CASRTPGGGTRAFF	TGTGCCAGCAGGACCCCAGGGGGCGGAACGCGAGCTTTCTTT
TRBV6-5	-	TRBJ2-7	TRBD2	15	CASSPGRLLAGGLYF	TGTGCCAGCAGCCCAGGACGCCTACTAGCGGGAGGACTATACTTC
TRBV5-8	-	TRBJ1-6	-	14	CASSLRSDGSPLHF	TGTGCCAGCAGCTTGAGGTCCGACGGGTCACCCCTCCACTTT
TRBV4-1	once	TRBJ2-7	TRBD2	15	CANSQEGLAGGEQYF	TGCGCCAACAGCCAAGAGGGACTAGCGGGAGGCGAGCAGTACTTC
TRBV4-2	-	TRBJ1-3	-	17	CASSQEGHPFPGYTIYF	TGTGCCAGCAGCCAAGAAGGACACCCCTTCCCGGGGTACACCATATATTTT
TRBV19	-	TRBJ2-1	TRBD2	18	CASSLAGGQPSSYNEQFF	TGTGCCAGTAGTTTAGCGGGGGGCCAACCTAGCTCCTACAATGAGCAGTTCTTC
TRBV9	-	TRBJ2-1	TRBD2	14	CASTAGGGDNEQFF	TGTGCATCCACGGCGGGGGGAGGGGACAATGAGCAGTTCTTC
TRBV4-1	once	TRBJ2-5	-	16	CASSHPRDDAQETQYF	TGCGCCAGCAGCCACCCCCGGGACGACGCACAAGAGACCCAGTACTTC
TRBV7-3	-	TRBJ2-7	-	11	CASSPALEQYF	TGTGCCAGCAGCCCCGCTTTAGAGCAGTACTTC
TRBV6-1	-	TRBJ2-3	-	13	CASSTVVTDTQYF	TGTGCCAGCAGTACGGTCGTCACAGATACGCAGTATTTT
TRBV2	-	TRBJ2-4	TRBD2	13	CASLTGSGGRPQF	TGTGCCAGCCTTACAGGGAGCGGGGGCAGGCCCCAGTTC